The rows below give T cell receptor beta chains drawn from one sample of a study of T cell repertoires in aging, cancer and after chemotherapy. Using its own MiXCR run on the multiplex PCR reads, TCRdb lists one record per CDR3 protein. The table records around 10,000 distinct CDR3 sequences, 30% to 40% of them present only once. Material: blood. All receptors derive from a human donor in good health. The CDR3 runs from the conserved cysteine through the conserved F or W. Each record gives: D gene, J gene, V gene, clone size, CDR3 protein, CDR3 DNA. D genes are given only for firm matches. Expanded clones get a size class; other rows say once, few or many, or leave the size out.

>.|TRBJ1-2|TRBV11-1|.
CASSPGEGLYGYTF
TGTGCCAGCAGCCCCGGAGAGGGGCTGTATGGCTACACCTTC
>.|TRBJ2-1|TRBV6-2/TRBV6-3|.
CASSYSITGEQFF
TGTGCCAGCAGTTACTCGATAACAGGCGAGCAGTTCTTC
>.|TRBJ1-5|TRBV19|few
CASSERGPQHF
TGTGCCAGTAGTGAAAGAGGGCCCCAGCATTTT
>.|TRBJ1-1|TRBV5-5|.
CASSLAPENTEAFF
TGTGCCAGCAGCTTGGCGCCAGAGAACACTGAAGCTTTCTTT
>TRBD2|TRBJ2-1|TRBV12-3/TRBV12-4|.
CASSLVGRGYNEQFF
TGTGCCAGCAGTTTAGTGGGGAGGGGTTACAATGAGCAGTTCTTC
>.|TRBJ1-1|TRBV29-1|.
CSLRLGWDTEAFF
TGCAGCCTCCGGTTGGGGTGGGACACTGAAGCTTTCTTT
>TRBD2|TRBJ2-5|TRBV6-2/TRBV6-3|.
CASSLTPIRTSWETQYF
TGTGCCAGCAGTCTTACCCCGATTCGGACTAGCTGGGAGACCCAGTACTTC
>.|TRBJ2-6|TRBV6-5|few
CASSYNEGSGANVLTF
TGTGCCAGCAGTTACAATGAAGGCTCTGGGGCCAACGTCCTGACTTTC
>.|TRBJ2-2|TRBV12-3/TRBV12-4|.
CASSLVFQGKAGELFF
TGTGCCAGCAGTTTAGTTTTTCAGGGGAAAGCCGGGGAGCTGTTTTTT
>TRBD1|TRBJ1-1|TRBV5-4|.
CASSSTGMTEAFF
TGTGCCAGCAGCTCGACAGGGATGACTGAAGCTTTCTTT
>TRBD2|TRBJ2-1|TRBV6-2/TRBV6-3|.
CASSSLGLVNNEQFF
TGTGCCAGCAGTTCTTTGGGACTAGTCAACAATGAGCAGTTCTTC
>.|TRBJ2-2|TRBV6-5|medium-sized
CASSNSWGVRELFF
TGTGCCAGCAGTAACTCTTGGGGCGTTCGGGAGCTGTTTTTT
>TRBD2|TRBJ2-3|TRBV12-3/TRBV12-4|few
CASTPPGLASHTQYF
TGTGCCAGCACCCCACCGGGACTAGCGTCACATACGCAGTATTTT
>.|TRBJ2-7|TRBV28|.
CASSSLDSSYEQYF
TGTGCCAGCAGTTCCTTAGACAGCTCCTACGAGCAGTACTTC
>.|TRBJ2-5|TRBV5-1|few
CASSTLLEGKRETQYF
TGCGCCAGCAGCACCCTACTAGAGGGGAAACGAGAGACCCAGTACTTC
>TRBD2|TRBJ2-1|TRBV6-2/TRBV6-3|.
CASSYSTSGQSEQFF
TGTGCCAGCAGTTACTCAACTAGCGGGCAGAGTGAGCAGTTCTTC
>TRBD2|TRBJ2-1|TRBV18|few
CASSPPLTSGAYNEQFF
TGTGCCAGCTCACCGCCGCTCACTAGCGGAGCCTACAATGAGCAGTTCTTC